A single sample is the source of the 15 T cell receptor beta chains below, sequenced in a study of long-term antiretroviral therapy in people with HIV. An immunoSEQ assay, version v3.0, was performed at survey level. Measured with immunoSEQ multiplex PCR; TCRdb has only the in-frame clones, and not every one. The repertoire holds 15,000 to 20,000 clones, with around 84% as singletons. Source: unsorted PBMCs, taken 0.3 years after starting antiretroviral therapy. The receptors come from a woman aged 50 to 65 with HIV.

The chain uses TRBV28 and TRBJ2-3; D ambiguous. This CDR3 spans 13 amino acids. Germline values: CDR1 MDHEN, CDR2 SYDVKM. Trimming removed 5 bases from V and 0 bases from J, with 6 bases in between. The CDR3 reads CASSQDSTDTQYF. The CDR3 nucleotides read TGTGCCAGCAGTCAAGACAGCACAGATACGCAGTATTTT.

This rearrangement joins TRBV18 to TRBJ1-2; 7 bases map to TRBD1. CDR3 length: 14 residues. Germline V gene lookup returns CDR1 KGHSH and CDR2 LQKENI. The ends lost 7 bases at V and 3 bases at J; junction bases unmatched: 8. The DNA of the CDR3 is TGTGCCAGCTTATCACAGGGGAAGGACTATGGCTACACCTTC. Encoded protein: CASLSQGKDYGYTF.

V gene TRBV2 combines with J gene TRBJ1-2; 7 bases align to TRBD1. In germline, CDR1 is SNHLY, CDR2 FYNNEI. The CDR3 totals 15 residues. V shed 10 bases and J 6 bases; nucleotides not matched to a gene: 17. The CDR3 spells CATEEETGRMNGYTF. The CDR3 DNA sequence: TGTGCCACAGAGGAGGAGACAGGGAGGATGAATGGCTACACCTTC.

This clone was seen a handful of times. The chain joins TRBV27 to TRBJ1-2; D might be TRBD1 (6 bases). CDR1 MNHEY and CDR2 SMNVEV come from the germline V gene (reference sequence). V lost 4 bases, J lost 7 bases, and 13 bases lay in between. The CDR3 is 13 amino acids. CDR3 sequence: CASSSQDRAGYTF. The CDR3 DNA follows: TGTGCCAGCAGTTCACAGGACAGAGCTGGCTACACCTTC.

The chain combines TRBV30 with TRBJ1-2, with D perhaps TRBD1 (5 bases). Trimming removed 1 base from V and 3 bases from J, with 9 bases in between. Germline V CDR1 and CDR2: GTSNPN, SVGIG (reference sequence). This CDR3 contains 13 residues. The CDR3 DNA reads TGTGCCTGGAGTGCCAGGGTCGACTATGGCTACACCTTC. Its protein product is CAWSARVDYGYTF. The full variable domain, completed using reference TRBV30 and TRBJ1-2, is SQTIHQWPATLVQPVGSPLSLECTVEGTSNPNLYWYRQAAGRGLQLLFYSVGIGQISSEVPQNLSASRPQDRQFILSSKKLLLSDSGFYLCAWSARVDYGYTFGSGTRLTVV.

The rearrangement joins TRBV10-2 to TRBJ1-6, with 8 nucleotides matching TRBD1. The CDR3 totals 14 residues. Losses at the gene ends were 7 bases for V and 8 bases for J; bases not matched to a gene: 7. Germline CDR1 WSHSY, CDR2 SAAADI. The CDR3 loop is CASTPGQVHSPLHF. The CDR3 DNA sequence: TGCGCCAGCACGCCGGGACAGGTGCATTCACCCCTCCACTTT.

The rearrangement joins TRBV15 to TRBJ2-1; D unresolved. In germline, CDR1 is LNHNV, CDR2 YYDKDF (reference sequence). This CDR3 spans 11 amino acids. Trimming removed 1 base from V and 10 bases from J, with 5 bases in between. CDR3 coding DNA: TGTGCCACCAGCAGAGTGACAGAGCAGTTCTTC. This gives the protein CATSRVTEQFF.

The chain links TRBV11-3 to TRBJ1-3; 9 positions agree with TRBD1. This CDR3 has 16 residues. V shed 5 bases, J shed 2 bases, and the junction held 7 bases outside the gene matches. The germline V gene has CDR1 SGHNT and CDR2 YENEEA. This CDR3 reads CASSLPQGATGNTIYF. CDR3 in DNA: TGTGCCAGCAGCCTCCCACAGGGGGCGACTGGAAACACCATATATTTT.

The V gene is TRBV7-2, the J gene TRBJ1-2; D gene ambiguous. Germline CDR1 is SGHTA and CDR2 is FQGNSA. The CDR3 runs to 12 residues. Between the trimmed V and J ends, which lost 2 bases and 4 bases, there was a span of 5 bases. The CDR3 protein is CASSLISYGYTF. The CDR3 region has the DNA TGTGCCAGCAGCTTAATTAGCTATGGCTACACCTTC.

The rearrangement uses TRBV27 and TRBJ2-6, with D hard to call. Germline V gene sequence: CDR1 MNHEY, CDR2 SMNVEV (reference sequence). This CDR3 spans 15 amino acids. Trimming shortened V by 2 bases and J by 1 base, and 6 bases separated the two germline ends. In DNA, the CDR3 is TGTGCCAGCAGTTTACAGAGGTCTGGGGCCAACGTCCTGACTTTC. It translates to CASSLQRSGANVLTF.

The chain combines TRBV7-9 with TRBJ2-3, with D perhaps TRBD2 (6 bases). CDR3 length equals 15 residues. V shed 5 bases and J shed 3 bases, with 15 bases lying between them. The germline CDR1 and CDR2 sequences are SEHNR and FQNEAQ (reference sequence). The CDR3 coding sequence is TGTGCCAGCAGCCGGGCGGGAATTCTGACAGATACGCAGTATTTT. Its translation: CASSRAGILTDTQYF.

This clone was seen a handful of times. The chain employs TRBV5-1 and TRBJ1-2; no definite D call. This CDR3 region has 14 residues. CDR1 and CDR2 (germline): SGHRS, YFSETQ. The V end lost 4 bases, the J end lost 4 bases, and 14 bases lay between the germline ends. The CDR3 DNA follows: TGCGCCAGCAGCCTCGGTTCCAACGTCTATGGCTACACCTTC. It yields the protein CASSLGSNVYGYTF.

The chain combines TRBV19 with TRBJ1-1; D may be TRBD1 (6 bases). Germline CDR1 LNHDA, CDR2 SQIVND (reference sequence). This CDR3 is built from 15 residues. The V end was cut by 7 bases, the J end by 10 bases, with 25 bases between. CDR3 in amino acids: CASNRQPGAPTGAFF. For the CDR3, the DNA is TGTGCCAGTAATCGACAGCCAGGGGCTCCCACCGGAGCTTTCTTT.

V usage is TRBV30 and J usage is TRBJ2-3; 9 positions match TRBD2. The germline V gene encodes CDR1 GTSNPN and CDR2 SVGIG (reference sequence). J gave up 1 base and V 3 bases, and 5 bases lay outside the gene matches. There are 15 residues in the CDR3. DNA of the CDR3: TGTGCCTGGAGCCCTAGCGGGGCCCGCACAGATACGCAGTATTTT. Protein: CAWSPSGARTDTQYF.

The chain couples TRBV30 to TRBJ2-5, with unresolved D. Trimming took 1 base from V and 0 from J, leaving 6 bases between them. The CDR3 has 13 residues. CDR1 is GTSNPN and CDR2 is SVGIG in the germline V gene (reference sequence). The CDR3 bases are TGTGCCTGGAGTGGCAGATACCAAGAGACCCAGTACTTC. Residues: CAWSGRYQETQYF. Filled out from reference TRBV30 and TRBJ2-5, the complete variable domain reads SQTIHQWPATLVQPVGSPLSLECTVEGTSNPNLYWYRQAAGRGLQLLFYSVGIGQISSEVPQNLSASRPQDRQFILSSKKLLLSDSGFYLCAWSGRYQETQYFGPGTRLLVL.